Listed below are T cell receptor beta chains from one sample, sequenced in a study of T cell repertoires in cytomegalovirus infection. TCRdb re-derived calls from the reads in MiXCR, one entry per CDR3 protein. The data contain 250,000 or so distinct CDR3 sequences, 17% of them singletons. Sequenced: CD8+ T cells from PBMCs. The receptors originated from a human donor in good health (CMV status not recorded). Some clones in this sample may be carry-over from other donors' samples. Both conserved end residues are part of each CDR3. A D gene is named only where the DNA matches it firmly. Clone size appears in some rows only: once, few, many, or a class for an expanded clone.

v_call	d_call	clone_size	j_call	cdr3_aa	cdr3_nt
TRBV7-2	TRBD2	many	TRBJ2-3	CASSLAYPRLAGEDTQYF	TGTGCCAGCAGCTTAGCCTATCCAAGACTAGCGGGGGAAGATACGCAGTATTTT
TRBV20-1	TRBD1	-	TRBJ1-1	CSATNPGGSFTEAFF	TGCAGTGCTACTAACCCAGGGGGCTCTTTCACTGAAGCTTTCTTT
TRBV28	-	many	TRBJ1-5	CASSRDVDSNQPQHF	TGTGCCAGCAGTAGGGATGTCGATAGCAATCAGCCCCAGCATTTT
TRBV6-2/TRBV6-3	-	few	TRBJ2-2	CASSFEGINTGELFF	TGTGCCAGCAGTTTTGAGGGGATAAACACCGGGGAGCTGTTTTTT
TRBV6-2/TRBV6-3	TRBD1	few	TRBJ2-1	CASGPGQEYNEQFF	TGTGCCAGCGGACCGGGACAGGAGTACAATGAGCAGTTCTTC
TRBV5-4	-	-	TRBJ2-5	CASSFQDSQETQYF	TGTGCCAGCAGCTTTCAGGACAGCCAAGAGACCCAGTACTTC
TRBV5-6	-	-	TRBJ2-2	CASSLVGIYTGELFF	TGTGCCAGCAGCTTGGTTGGGATTTACACCGGGGAGCTGTTTTTT
TRBV20-1	-	few	TRBJ2-7	CSALGLEDSYEQYF	TGCAGTGCACTAGGCCTCGAGGACTCCTACGAGCAGTACTTC
TRBV11-3	-	few	TRBJ2-5	CASSLGAGAQETQYF	TGTGCCAGCAGCTTGGGTGCGGGGGCTCAAGAGACCCAGTACTTC
TRBV6-1	-	many	TRBJ1-1	CASSEETGPNTEAFF	TGTGCCAGCAGTGAAGAGACGGGACCGAACACTGAAGCTTTCTTT
TRBV12-3/TRBV12-4	-	few	TRBJ2-1	CASTRRGPLEQFF	TGTGCCAGCACCCGGCGGGGGCCTCTGGAGCAGTTCTTC
TRBV14	TRBD1	-	TRBJ2-4	CASSQVGQGAIAKNIQYF	TGTGCCAGCAGCCAAGTCGGACAGGGAGCAATAGCCAAAAACATTCAGTACTTC
TRBV7-6	-	many	TRBJ2-3	CASSRAADTQYF	TGTGCCAGCAGCCGAGCAGCAGATACGCAGTATTTT
TRBV6-1	-	few	TRBJ2-3	CASRPYPPDSGSSTDTQYF	TGTGCCAGCAGGCCATACCCCCCTGACAGTGGGTCTAGCACAGATACGCAGTATTTT
TRBV29-1	-	many	TRBJ1-1	CSAGGDTEAFF	TGCAGCGCGGGTGGGGACACTGAAGCTTTCTTT
TRBV18	-	few	TRBJ1-5	CASSPGGDQPQHF	TGTGCCAGCTCACCAGGGGGAGATCAGCCCCAGCATTTT